This T cell receptor (beta chain) was profiled in a study of blood T cell repertoires in COVID-19. On the study more broadly: Both acute and convalescent COVID-19 samples were obtained from the United States, Italy and Spain. PBMCs, B-cell-depleted T cells, or T cells were the source of the cDNA or gDNA that made up the material.

Source study methods: For nucleated cells, counts were estimated from reference gene primer amplification. Clones were read by immunoSEQ multiplex PCR, and TCRdb kept only the in-frame ones, dropping some. That table is the source of V, J and clone size, and D and trimming were worked out from the DNA. The table shows under 250,000 clones, with about 80% occurring only once. Germline assignment: CDR1 SGHTA and CDR2 FQGNSA. V shed 5 bases and J 5 bases; nucleotides not matched to a gene: 2. The CDR3 spans 14 residues. The receptor was derived from a man in his thirties or forties who had recovered from COVID-19. Sequencing was carried out using peripheral blood. This chain connects TRBV7-2 to TRBJ2-3; 12 positions match TRBD2. CDR3 region: CASSVLAGGDTQYF. The CDR3 nucleotides read TGTGCCAGCAGCGTACTAGCGGGGGGAGATACGCAGTATTTT.